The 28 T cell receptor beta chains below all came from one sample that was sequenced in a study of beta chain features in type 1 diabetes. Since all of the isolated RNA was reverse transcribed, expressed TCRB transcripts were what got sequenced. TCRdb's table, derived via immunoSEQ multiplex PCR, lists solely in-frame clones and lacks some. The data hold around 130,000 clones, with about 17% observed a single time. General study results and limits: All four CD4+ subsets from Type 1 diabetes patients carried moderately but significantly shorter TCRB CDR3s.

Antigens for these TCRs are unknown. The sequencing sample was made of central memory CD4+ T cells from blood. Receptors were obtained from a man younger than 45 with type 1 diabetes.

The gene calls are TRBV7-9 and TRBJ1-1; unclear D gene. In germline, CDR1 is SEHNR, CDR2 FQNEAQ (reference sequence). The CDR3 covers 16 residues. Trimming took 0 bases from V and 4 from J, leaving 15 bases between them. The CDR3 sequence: CASSLAGNRGGTEAFF. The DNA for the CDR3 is TGTGCCAGCAGCTTAGCAGGTAATCGAGGTGGCACTGAAGCTTTCTTT.

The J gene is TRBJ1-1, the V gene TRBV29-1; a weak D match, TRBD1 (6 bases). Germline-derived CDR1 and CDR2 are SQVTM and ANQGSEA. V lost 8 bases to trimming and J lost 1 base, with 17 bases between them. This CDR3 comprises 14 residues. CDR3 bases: TGCAGCTCCACCTACAGGGTCGCGAACACTGAAGCTTTCTTT. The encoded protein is CSSTYRVANTEAFF.

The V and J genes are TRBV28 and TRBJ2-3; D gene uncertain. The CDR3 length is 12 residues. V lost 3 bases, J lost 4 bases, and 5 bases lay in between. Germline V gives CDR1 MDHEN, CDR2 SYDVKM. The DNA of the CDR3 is TGTGCCAGCAGTTTTCGGCCAGATACGCAGTATTTT. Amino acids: CASSFRPDTQYF.

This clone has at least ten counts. The CDR3 coding sequence is TGTGCCAGCAGGGGACCGGGACAGAGCACAGATACGCAGTATTTT. Its protein is CASRGPGQSTDTQYF. The V and J genes are TRBV7-2 and TRBJ2-3; 7 nucleotides line up with TRBD1. The CDR3 has 15 amino acids. V shed 6 bases, J shed 0 bases, and the junction held 6 bases outside the gene matches. Per germline, CDR1 SGHTA and CDR2 FQGNSA.

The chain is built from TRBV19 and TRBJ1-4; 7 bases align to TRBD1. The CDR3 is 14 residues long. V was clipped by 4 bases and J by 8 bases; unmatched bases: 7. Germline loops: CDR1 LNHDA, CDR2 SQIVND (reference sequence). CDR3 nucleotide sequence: TGTGCCAGTAGTAAACAGGGGCAAAGCGAAAAACTGTTTTTT. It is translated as CASSKQGQSEKLFF.

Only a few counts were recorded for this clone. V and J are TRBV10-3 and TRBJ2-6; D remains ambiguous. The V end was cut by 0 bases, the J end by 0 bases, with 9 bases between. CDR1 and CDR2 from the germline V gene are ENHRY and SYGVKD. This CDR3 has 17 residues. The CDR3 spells CAISESPGSSGANVLTF. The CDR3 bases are TGTGCCATCAGTGAGTCTCCGGGTAGCTCTGGGGCCAACGTCCTGACTTTC.

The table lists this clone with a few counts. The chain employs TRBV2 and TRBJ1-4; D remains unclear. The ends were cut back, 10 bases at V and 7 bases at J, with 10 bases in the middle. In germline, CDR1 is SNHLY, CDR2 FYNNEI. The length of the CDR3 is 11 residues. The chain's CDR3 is CANGQLEKLFF. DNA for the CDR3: TGTGCCAACGGGCAGCTTGAAAAACTGTTTTTT.

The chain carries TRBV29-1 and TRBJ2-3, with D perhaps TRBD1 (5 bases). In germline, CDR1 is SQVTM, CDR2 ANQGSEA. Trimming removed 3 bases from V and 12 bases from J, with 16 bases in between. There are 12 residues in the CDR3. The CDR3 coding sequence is TGCAGCGTTGACGAAGGGTCAGACAGACAGTATTTT. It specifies CSVDEGSDRQYF.

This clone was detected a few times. The CDR3 here is CSVSAGRHNQPQHF. In nucleotides, the CDR3 is TGCAGCGTCTCGGCCGGAAGACACAATCAGCCCCAGCATTTT. This chain connects TRBV29-1 to TRBJ1-5; no clear D gene. Trimming shortened V by 6 bases and J by 3 bases, and 15 bases separated the two germline ends. Germline CDR1 SQVTM, CDR2 ANQGSEA. CDR3 size: 14 residues.

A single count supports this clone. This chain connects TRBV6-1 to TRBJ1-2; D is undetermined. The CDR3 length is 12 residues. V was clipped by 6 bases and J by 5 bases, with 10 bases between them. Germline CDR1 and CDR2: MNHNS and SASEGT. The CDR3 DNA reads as TGTGCCAGCAGCGCAGAACAATATGGCTACACCTTC. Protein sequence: CASSAEQYGYTF.

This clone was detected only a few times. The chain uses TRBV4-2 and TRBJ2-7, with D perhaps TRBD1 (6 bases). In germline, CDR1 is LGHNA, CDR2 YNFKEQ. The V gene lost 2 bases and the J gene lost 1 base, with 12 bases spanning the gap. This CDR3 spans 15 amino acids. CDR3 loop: CASSQTGMGSYEQYF. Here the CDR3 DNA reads TGTGCCAGCAGCCAAACAGGGATGGGGTCCTACGAGCAGTACTTC.

The CDR3 protein is CASSQGWDTIYF. For the CDR3, the DNA is TGTGCCAGCAGCCAAGGTTGGGACACCATATATTTT. This sequence joins TRBV14 and TRBJ1-3; D is unclear. The CDR3 is made up of 12 amino acids. Germline CDR1 and CDR2: SGHDN and FVKESK. Trimming took 1 base from V and 8 from J, leaving 6 bases between them.

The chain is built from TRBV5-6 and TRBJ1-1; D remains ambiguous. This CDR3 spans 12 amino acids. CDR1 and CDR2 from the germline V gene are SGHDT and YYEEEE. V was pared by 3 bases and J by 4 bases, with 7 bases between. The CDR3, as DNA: TGTGCCAGCAGCTCGGACGGCACTGAAGCTTTCTTT. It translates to CASSSDGTEAFF.

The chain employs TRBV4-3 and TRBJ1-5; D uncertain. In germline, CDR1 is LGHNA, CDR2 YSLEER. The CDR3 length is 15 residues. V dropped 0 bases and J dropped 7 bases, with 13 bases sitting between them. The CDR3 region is CASSQDSHLGQPQHF. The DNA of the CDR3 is TGCGCCAGCAGCCAAGATTCCCATCTGGGACAGCCCCAGCATTTT.

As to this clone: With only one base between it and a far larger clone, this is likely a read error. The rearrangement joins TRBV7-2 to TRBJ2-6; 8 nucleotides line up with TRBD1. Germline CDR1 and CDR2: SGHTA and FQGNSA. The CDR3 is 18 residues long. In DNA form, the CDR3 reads TGTGCCCGCAGCTTTGGGACAGGCCGTCACTCTGGGGCCAACGTCCTGACTTTC. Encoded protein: CARSFGTGRHSGANVLTF.

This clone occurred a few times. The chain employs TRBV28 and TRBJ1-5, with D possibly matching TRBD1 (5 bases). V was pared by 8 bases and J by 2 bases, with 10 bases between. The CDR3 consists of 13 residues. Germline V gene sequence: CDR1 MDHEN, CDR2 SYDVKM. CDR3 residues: CASLDTRNQPQHF. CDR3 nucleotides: TGTGCCAGCTTGGACACCCGCAATCAGCCCCAGCATTTT.

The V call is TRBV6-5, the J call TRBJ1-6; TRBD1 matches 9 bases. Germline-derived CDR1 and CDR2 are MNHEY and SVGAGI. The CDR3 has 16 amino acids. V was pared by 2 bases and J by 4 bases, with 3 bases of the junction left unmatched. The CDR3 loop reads CASSYRGTGYNSPLHF. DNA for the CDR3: TGTGCCAGCAGTTACAGAGGGACAGGGTATAATTCACCCCTCCACTTT.

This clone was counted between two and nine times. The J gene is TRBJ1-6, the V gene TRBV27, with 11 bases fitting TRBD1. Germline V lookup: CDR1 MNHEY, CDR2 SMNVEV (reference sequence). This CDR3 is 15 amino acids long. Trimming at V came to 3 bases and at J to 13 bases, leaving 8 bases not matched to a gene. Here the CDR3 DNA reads TGTGCCAGCAGTTTGACCCAGGACAGGGGGCTCCCCCTCCACTTT. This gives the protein CASSLTQDRGLPLHF.

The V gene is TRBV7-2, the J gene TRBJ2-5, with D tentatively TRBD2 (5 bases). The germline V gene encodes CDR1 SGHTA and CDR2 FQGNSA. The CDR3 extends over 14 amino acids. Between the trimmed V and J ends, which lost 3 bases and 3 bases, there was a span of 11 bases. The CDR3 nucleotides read TGTGCCAGCAGCTTGGCGGGTCTAAAAGAGACCCAGTACTTC. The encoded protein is CASSLAGLKETQYF.

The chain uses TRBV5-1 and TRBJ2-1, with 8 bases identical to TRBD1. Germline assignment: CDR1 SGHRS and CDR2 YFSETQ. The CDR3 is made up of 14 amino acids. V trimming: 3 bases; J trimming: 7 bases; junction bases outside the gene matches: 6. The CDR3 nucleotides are TGCGCCAGCAGCTCAGGGGGCGCAGTAAATGAGCAGTTCTTC. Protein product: CASSSGGAVNEQFF.

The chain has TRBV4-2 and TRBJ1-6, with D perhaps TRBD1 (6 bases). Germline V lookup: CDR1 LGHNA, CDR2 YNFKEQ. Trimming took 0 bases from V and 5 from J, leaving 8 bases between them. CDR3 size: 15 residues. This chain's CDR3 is CASSQEQGNNSPLHF. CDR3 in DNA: TGTGCCAGCAGCCAAGAACAGGGCAATAATTCACCCCTCCACTTT.

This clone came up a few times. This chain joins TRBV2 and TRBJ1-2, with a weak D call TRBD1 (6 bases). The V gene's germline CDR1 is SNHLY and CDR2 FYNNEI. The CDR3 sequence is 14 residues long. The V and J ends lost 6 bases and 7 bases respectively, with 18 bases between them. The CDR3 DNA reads TGTGCCAGCAGCGCGGACAGAGCGAGTTTTGGCTACACCTTC. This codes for CASSADRASFGYTF.

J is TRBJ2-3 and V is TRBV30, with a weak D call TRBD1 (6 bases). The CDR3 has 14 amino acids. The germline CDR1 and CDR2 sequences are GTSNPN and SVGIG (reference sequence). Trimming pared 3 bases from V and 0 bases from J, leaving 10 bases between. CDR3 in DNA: TGTGCCTGGAGGTGGGGGCACAGCACAGATACGCAGTATTTT. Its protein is CAWRWGHSTDTQYF. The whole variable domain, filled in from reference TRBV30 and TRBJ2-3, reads SQTIHQWPATLVQPVGSPLSLECTVEGTSNPNLYWYRQAAGRGLQLLFYSVGIGQISSEVPQNLSASRPQDRQFILSSKKLLLSDSGFYLCAWRWGHSTDTQYFGPGTRLTVL.

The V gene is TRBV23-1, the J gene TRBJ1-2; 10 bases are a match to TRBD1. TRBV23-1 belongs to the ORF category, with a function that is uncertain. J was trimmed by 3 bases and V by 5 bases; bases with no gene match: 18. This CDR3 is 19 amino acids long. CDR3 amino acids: CASSYPNGTGEPSDYGYTF. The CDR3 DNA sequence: TGCGCCAGCAGTTACCCGAACGGGACAGGGGAACCGTCAGACTATGGCTACACCTTC.

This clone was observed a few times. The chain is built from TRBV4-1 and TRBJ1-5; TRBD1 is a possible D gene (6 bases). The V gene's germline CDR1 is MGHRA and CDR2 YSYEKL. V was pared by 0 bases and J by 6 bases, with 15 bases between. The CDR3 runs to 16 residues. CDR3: CASSQEGGLTGQPQHF. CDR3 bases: TGCGCCAGCAGCCAAGAGGGGGGGCTGACAGGTCAGCCCCAGCATTTT.

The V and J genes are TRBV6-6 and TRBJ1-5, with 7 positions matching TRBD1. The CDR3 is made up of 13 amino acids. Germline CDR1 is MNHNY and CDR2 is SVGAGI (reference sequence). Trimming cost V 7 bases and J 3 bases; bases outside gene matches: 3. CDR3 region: CASTRGDNQPQHF. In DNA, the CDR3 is TGTGCCAGCACCAGGGGGGACAATCAGCCCCAGCATTTT.

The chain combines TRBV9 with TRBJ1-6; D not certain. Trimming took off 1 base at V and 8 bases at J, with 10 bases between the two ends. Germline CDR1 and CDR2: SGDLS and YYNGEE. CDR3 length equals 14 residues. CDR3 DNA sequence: TGTGCCAGCAGCGTACTGGCAGTAGATTCACCCCTCCACTTT. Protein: CASSVLAVDSPLHF.

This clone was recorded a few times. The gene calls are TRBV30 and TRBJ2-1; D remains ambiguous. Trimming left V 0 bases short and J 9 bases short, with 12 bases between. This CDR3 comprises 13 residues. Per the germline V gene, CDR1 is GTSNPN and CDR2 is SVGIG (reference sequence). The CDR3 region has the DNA TGTGCCTGGAGTGTAGGCTCTCCCCTTGAGCAGTTCTTC. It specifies CAWSVGSPLEQFF.